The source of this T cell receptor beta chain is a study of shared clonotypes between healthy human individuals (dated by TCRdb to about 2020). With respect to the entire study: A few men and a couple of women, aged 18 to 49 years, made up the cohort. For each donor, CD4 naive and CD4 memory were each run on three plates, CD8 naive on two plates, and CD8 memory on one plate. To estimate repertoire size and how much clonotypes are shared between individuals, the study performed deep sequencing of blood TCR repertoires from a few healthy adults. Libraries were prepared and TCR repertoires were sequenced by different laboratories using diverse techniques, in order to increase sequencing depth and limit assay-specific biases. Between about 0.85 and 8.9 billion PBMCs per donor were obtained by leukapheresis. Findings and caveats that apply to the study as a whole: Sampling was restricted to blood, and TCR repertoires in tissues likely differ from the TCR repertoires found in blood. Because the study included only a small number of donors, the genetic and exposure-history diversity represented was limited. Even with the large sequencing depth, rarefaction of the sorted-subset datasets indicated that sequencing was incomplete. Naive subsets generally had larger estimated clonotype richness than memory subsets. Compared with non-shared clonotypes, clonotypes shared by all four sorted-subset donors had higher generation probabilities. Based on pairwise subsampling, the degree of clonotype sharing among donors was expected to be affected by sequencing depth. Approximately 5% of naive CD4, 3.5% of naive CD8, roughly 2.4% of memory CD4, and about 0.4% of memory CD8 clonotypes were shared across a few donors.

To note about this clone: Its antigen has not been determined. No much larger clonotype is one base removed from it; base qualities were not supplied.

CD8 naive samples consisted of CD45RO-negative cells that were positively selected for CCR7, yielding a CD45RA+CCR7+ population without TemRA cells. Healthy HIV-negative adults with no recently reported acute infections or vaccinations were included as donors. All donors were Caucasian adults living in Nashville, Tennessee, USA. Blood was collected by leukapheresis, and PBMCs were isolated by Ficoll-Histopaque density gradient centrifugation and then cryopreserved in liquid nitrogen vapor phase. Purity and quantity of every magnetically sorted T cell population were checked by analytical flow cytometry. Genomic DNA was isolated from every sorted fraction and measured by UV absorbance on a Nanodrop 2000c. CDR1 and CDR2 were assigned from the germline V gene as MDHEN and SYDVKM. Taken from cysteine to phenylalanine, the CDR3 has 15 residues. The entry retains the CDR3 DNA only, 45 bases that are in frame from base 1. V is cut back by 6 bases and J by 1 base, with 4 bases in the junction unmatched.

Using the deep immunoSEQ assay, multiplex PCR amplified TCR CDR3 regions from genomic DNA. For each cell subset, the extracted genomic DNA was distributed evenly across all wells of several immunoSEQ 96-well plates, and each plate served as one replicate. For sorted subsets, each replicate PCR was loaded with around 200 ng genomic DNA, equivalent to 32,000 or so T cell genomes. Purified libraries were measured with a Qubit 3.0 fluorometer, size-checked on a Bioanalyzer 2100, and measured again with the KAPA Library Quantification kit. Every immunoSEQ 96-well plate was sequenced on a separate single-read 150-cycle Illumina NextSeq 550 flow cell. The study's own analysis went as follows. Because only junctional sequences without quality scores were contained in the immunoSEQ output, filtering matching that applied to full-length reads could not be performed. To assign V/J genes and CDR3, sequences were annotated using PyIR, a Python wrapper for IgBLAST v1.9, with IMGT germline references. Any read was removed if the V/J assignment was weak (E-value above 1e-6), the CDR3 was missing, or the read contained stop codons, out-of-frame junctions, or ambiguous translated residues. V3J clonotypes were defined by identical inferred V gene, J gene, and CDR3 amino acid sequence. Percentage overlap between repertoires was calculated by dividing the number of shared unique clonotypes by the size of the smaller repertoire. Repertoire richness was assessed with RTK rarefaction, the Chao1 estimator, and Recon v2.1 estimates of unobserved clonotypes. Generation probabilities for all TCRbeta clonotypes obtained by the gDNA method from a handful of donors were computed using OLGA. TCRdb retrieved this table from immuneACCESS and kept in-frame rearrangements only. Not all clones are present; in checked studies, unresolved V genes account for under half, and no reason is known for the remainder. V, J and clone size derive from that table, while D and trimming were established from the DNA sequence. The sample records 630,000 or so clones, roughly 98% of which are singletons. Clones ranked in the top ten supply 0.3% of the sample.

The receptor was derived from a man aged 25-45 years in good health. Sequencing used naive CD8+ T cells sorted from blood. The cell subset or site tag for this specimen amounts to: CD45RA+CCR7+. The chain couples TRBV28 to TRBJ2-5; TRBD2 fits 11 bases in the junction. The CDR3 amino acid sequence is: CASRGTSGLQETQYF. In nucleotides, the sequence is TGTGCCAGCAGGGGGACTAGCGGACTCCAAGAGACCCAGTACTTC.